The source of this TCR beta chain is a study of identical twins. Study-level findings and limits: Modelling underestimated the level of out-of-frame TCR alpha sharing observed in monozygotic twins.

As regards this clonotype: Its antigen is still unknown.

Addition of a universal primer site occurred through template switching, and cDNA carried unique molecular identifiers. TCRdb re-called the 5' RACE reads with MiXCR, one entry per CDR3 protein. The sample lists about 890,000 distinct CDR3 sequences; more than 9% were seen once. Germline V CDR1 and CDR2: DFQATT, SNEGSKA (reference sequence). The CDR3 runs 14 residues. With 1 base removed from V and 5 bases from J, the gap between germline ends came to 14 bases. These data also featured in a second study, about yellow fever vaccine responses in identical twins. This second study says: Twins reportedly showed a vaccine T cell response that seemed partly convergent and partly personalized.

The receptor was isolated from a young woman in good health. The V and J genes are TRBV20-1 and TRBJ2-5, with a possible D match to TRBD2 (6 bases). Specimen: PBMCs. The CDR3 reads CSARVIGGRETQYF. DNA for the CDR3: TGCAGTGCTAGAGTTATTGGGGGGAGGGAGACCCAGTACTTC.